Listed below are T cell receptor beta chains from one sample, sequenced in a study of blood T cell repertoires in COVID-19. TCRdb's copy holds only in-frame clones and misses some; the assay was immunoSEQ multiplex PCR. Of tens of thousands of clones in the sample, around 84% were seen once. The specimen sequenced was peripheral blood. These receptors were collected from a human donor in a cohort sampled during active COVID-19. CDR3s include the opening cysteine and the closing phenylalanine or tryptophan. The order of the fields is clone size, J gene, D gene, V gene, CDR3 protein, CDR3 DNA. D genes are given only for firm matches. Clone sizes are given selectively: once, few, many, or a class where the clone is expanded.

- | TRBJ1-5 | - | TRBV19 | CASSIGRSEVSNQPQHF | TGTGCCAGTAGTATCGGACGCTCGGAGGTAAGCAATCAGCCCCAGCATTTT
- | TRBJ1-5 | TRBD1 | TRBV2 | CASSGGGNQPQHF | TGTGCCAGCTCAGGGGGCGGCAATCAGCCCCAGCATTTT
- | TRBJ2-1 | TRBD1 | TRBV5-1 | CASSLQTGTDHNEQFF | TGCGCCAGCAGCCTACAGACCGGGACAGATCACAATGAGCAGTTCTTC
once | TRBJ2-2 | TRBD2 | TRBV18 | CASSPPGTSGRDLRTGELFF | TGTGCCAGCTCACCACCGGGGACTAGCGGGAGGGATCTGAGGACCGGGGAGCTGTTTTTT
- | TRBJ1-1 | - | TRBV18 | CASSRPKNTEAFF | TGTGCCAGCTCACGGCCAAAGAACACTGAAGCTTTCTTT
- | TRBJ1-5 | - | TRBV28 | CASSFLQGRANQPQHF | TGTGCCAGCAGTTTCTTGCAGGGGCGGGCGAATCAGCCCCAGCATTTT
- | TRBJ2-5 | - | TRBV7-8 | CASSLMQGVETQYF | TGTGCCAGCAGCTTAATGCAGGGTGTAGAGACCCAGTACTTC
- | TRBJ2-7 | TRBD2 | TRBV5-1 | CASTVSGSSYEQYF | TGCGCCAGCACCGTTAGCGGGTCTTCCTACGAGCAGTACTTC
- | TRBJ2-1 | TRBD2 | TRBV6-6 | CASSTVAGTGDEQFF | TGTGCCAGCAGTACTGTAGCGGGAACGGGGGATGAGCAGTTCTTC
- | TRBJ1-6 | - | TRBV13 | CASSLVGQNSPLHF | TGTGCCAGCAGCTTAGTCGGACAAAATTCACCCCTCCACTTT
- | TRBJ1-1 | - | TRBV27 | CASSRTYQNTEAFF | TGTGCCAGCAGCCGGACTTACCAGAACACTGAAGCTTTCTTT
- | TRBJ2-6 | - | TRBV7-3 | CASSSSGANVLTF | TGTGCCAGCAGCTCGTCTGGGGCCAACGTCCTGACTTTC
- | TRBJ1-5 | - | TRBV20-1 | CSASLGQSYNQPQHF | TGCAGTGCTAGTCTAGGACAGAGTTACAATCAGCCCCAGCATTTT
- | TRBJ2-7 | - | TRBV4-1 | CASSQAGLGNEQYF | TGCGCCAGCAGCCAAGCGGGATTGGGTAACGAGCAGTACTTC
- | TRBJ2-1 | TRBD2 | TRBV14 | CASSQGGTSGSTAQFF | TGTGCCAGCAGCCAAGGGGGGACTAGCGGGAGTACAGCGCAGTTCTTC
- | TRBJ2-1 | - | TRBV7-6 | CASSPGADNEQFF | TGTGCCAGCAGCCCCGGAGCTGACAATGAGCAGTTCTTC
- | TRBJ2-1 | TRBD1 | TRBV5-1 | CASSSQTGTLNEQFF | TGCGCCAGCAGCTCCCAGACAGGGACCCTCAATGAGCAGTTCTTC
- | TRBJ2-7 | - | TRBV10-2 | CAATGAYEQYF | TGCGCAGCGACAGGCGCCTACGAGCAGTACTTC
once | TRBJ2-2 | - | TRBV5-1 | CASSLQGNTGELFF | TGCGCCAGCAGCTTACAGGGGAACACCGGGGAGCTGTTTTTT
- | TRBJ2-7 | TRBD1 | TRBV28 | CASIKGQGGEQYF | TGTGCCAGCATCAAAGGACAGGGTGGCGAGCAGTACTTC
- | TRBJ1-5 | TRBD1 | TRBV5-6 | CASSPSDRGWNQPQHF | TGTGCCAGCAGTCCGAGCGACAGGGGTTGGAATCAGCCCCAGCATTTT
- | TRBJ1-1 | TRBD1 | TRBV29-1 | CSLGQGGEAFF | TGCAGCCTGGGACAGGGCGGTGAAGCTTTCTTT
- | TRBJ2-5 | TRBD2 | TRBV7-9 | CASSNRRTSAGETQYF | TGTGCCAGCAGCAACCGCCGGACTAGCGCGGGGGAGACCCAGTACTTC
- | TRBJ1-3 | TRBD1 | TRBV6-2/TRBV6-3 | CASSYAGQWTSGNTIYF | TGTGCCAGCAGTTACGCGGGACAGTGGACCTCTGGAAACACCATATATTTT
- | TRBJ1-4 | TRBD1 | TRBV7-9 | CASSLDRATEKLFF | TGTGCCAGCAGCCTGGACAGGGCGACCGAAAAACTGTTTTTT
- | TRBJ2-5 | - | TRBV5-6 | CASSLPGGTQYF | TGTGCCAGCAGCTTGCCAGGAGGGACCCAGTACTTC
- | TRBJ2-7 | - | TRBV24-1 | CATSDLERITPYEQYF | TGTGCCACCAGTGATTTGGAGCGGATTACCCCTTACGAGCAGTACTTC
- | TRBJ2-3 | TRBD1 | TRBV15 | CATSRDITGATDTQYF | TGTGCCACCAGCAGAGATATTACAGGGGCCACAGATACGCAGTATTTT
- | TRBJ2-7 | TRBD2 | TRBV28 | CATLGTSGSYEQYF | TGTGCCACCCTTGGGACTAGCGGCTCCTACGAGCAGTACTTC
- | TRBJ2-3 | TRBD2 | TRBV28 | CASSSGLAGGLDTQYF | TGTGCCAGCAGTTCTGGACTAGCGGGAGGGCTTGATACGCAGTATTTT
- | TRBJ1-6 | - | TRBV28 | CASSLGGGNSPLHF | TGTGCCAGCAGCCTCGGCGGGGGGAATTCACCCCTCCACTTT
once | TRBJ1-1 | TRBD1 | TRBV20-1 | CSVSGDRVNTEAFF | TGCAGTGTTAGTGGGGACAGGGTGAACACTGAAGCTTTCTTT
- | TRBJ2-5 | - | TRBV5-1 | CASSFWEEETQYF | TGCGCCAGCAGCTTTTGGGAGGAGGAGACCCAGTACTTC
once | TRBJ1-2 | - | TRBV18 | CASSVGLYGYTF | TGTGCCAGCTCGGTGGGCCTCTATGGCTACACCTTC
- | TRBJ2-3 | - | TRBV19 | CASSWTGTDTQYF | TGTGCCAGTAGTTGGACTGGGACAGATACGCAGTATTTT
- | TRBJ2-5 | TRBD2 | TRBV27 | CATSAWAGGGETQYF | TGTGCCACGTCGGCTTGGGCGGGAGGGGGAGAGACCCAGTACTTC
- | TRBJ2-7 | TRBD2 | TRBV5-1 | CASKEREAYEQYF | TGCGCCAGCAAGGAGCGGGAGGCCTACGAGCAGTACTTC
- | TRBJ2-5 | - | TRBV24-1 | CATSDNLGSQAQYF | TGTGCCACCAGTGATAACTTAGGGAGTCAGGCCCAGTACTTC
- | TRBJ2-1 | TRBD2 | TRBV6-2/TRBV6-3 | CASSRTSGYNEQFF | TGTGCCAGCAGTCGGACTAGCGGTTACAATGAGCAGTTCTTC
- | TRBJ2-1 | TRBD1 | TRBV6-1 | CASSEGQGLSTYNEQFF | TGTGCCAGCAGTGAAGGACAGGGTCTTAGTACCTACAATGAGCAGTTCTTC
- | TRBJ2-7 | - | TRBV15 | CATSRSYEQYF | TGTGCCACCAGCAGGAGCTACGAGCAGTACTTC
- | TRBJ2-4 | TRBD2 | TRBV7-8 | CASSSTSSGGFIQYF | TGTGCCAGCAGCTCGACCTCGAGCGGGGGCTTCATTCAGTACTTC